The present entry profiles one T cell receptor beta chain with its context. Germline assignment: CDR1 GTSNPN and CDR2 SVGIG (reference sequence). The CDR3 spans 14 residues. The ends were cut back, 0 bases at V and 5 bases at J, with 13 bases in the middle. This specimen comes from a study of T cell responses to AZD1222 COVID-19 vaccine. The assay was immunoSEQ multiplex PCR, and TCRdb's table has in-frame clones only and misses some. The sample records 150,000 to 200,000 clones, more than 80% being singletons. The TCR comes from an adult in good health. This rearrangement joins TRBV30 to TRBJ1-2; D uncertain. The sequences come from peripheral blood, collected on day 0 of AZD1222 vaccination. The CDR3 protein is CAWSVRGSGYGYTF. As DNA, the CDR3 is TGTGCCTGGAGTGTACGAGGGTCCGGGTATGGCTACACCTTC.